One T cell receptor beta chain is described in this entry. This CDR3 spans 14 amino acids. V was shortened by 5 bases and J by 0 bases, with 11 bases between the two germline ends. Germline V gives CDR1 LNHDA, CDR2 SQIVND (reference sequence). The method was immunoSEQ multiplex PCR; TCRdb's version includes in-frame clones alone and lacks a portion of them. This table holds 350,000 to 450,000 clones, about 85% found once. This record belongs to a study of blood T cell repertoires in COVID-19. The rearrangement links TRBV19 to TRBJ2-7; D is perhaps TRBD2 (6 bases). Source material: peripheral blood. The source of this sequence is a woman in her late teens or twenties with acute or convalescent COVID-19. CDR3 coding DNA: TGTGCCAGTAGTCGGGGGAGGAACTCCTACGAGCAGTACTTC. Its translation is CASSRGRNSYEQYF.